The clone carrying this TCR beta chain was counted a few times. Its antigen remains unknown. Specified time point: newly diagnosed GD, antithyroid drugs for less than 3 months. PBMC-derived RNA was used for the TCR library. The source of the sample is a study of regulatory T cells in long-lasting Graves disease. General study findings and limits: Newly diagnosed Graves' patients exceeded persistent ones in TCR diversity.

The TCR beta library used iRepertoire HTBI primers with Arm-PCR amplification of CDR3. MiXCR, run by TCRdb on the multiplex PCR reads, gives a single entry per CDR3 protein. Among around 250,000 distinct CDR3 sequences listed, under 20% were seen once. This sample also appeared in a second study, on T cells in Graves' hyperthyroidism and ophthalmopathy.

Sequencing was performed on peripheral blood mononuclear cells (PBMCs), taken at new diagnosis, from a patient treated with antithyroid drugs. This receptor was identified in a woman aged 25 to 45 with Graves disease.

CDR3 nucleotides: TGTGCCAGTAGTATTGGGACAGGGCCTTCTGGCTACACCTTC. As protein: CASSIGTGPSGYTF. V and J are TRBV19 and TRBJ1-2, with TRBD1 matching over 9 bases. V was pared by 3 bases and J by 7 bases, with 6 bases of the junction left unmatched. The CDR3 has 14 amino acids. In germline, CDR1 is LNHDA, CDR2 SQIVND (reference sequence).